The rows below give T cell receptor beta chains drawn from one sample of a study of CD8 T cells in ankylosing spondylitis. TCRdb itself ran the 5' RACE reads through MiXCR, one entry per CDR3 protein. The sample yields some 840,000 distinct CDR3 sequences, 12% seen once. Sequenced material: blood, either unsorted or a sorted T cell fraction (not recorded which). These receptors were obtained from a male donor with ankylosing spondylitis. Each CDR3 is given with its conserved first and last residue. The order of the fields is D gene, J gene, V gene, clone size, CDR3 protein, CDR3 DNA. A D gene is named only where the DNA matches it firmly. A clone size is listed for some rows: how often the clone was seen (once, few, many), or a class if it is expanded.

D gene: .
J gene: TRBJ1-5
V gene: TRBV10-3
clone size: few
CDR3 protein: CAIRGVGSPQHF
CDR3 DNA: TGTGCCATCAGGGGGGTGGGATCCCCCCAGCATTTT

D gene: TRBD1
J gene: TRBJ2-7
V gene: TRBV20-1
clone size: .
CDR3 protein: CSARVWQGADEQYF
CDR3 DNA: TGCAGTGCTAGAGTGTGGCAGGGGGCGGACGAGCAGTACTTC

D gene: .
J gene: TRBJ1-2
V gene: TRBV9
clone size: .
CDR3 protein: CASSVESGGLWGYTF
CDR3 DNA: TGTGCCAGCAGCGTAGAGTCCGGGGGGCTGTGGGGCTACACCTTC

D gene: TRBD1
J gene: TRBJ2-1
V gene: TRBV11-3
clone size: .
CDR3 protein: CASSYGQGDINEQFF
CDR3 DNA: TGTGCCAGCAGCTATGGACAGGGGGACATCAATGAGCAGTTCTTC

D gene: .
J gene: TRBJ1-1
V gene: TRBV29-1
clone size: many
CDR3 protein: CSVVRNTEAFF
CDR3 DNA: TGCAGCGTTGTCCGGAACACTGAAGCTTTCTTT

D gene: .
J gene: TRBJ1-2
V gene: TRBV7-2
clone size: many
CDR3 protein: CASRTYREGGYTF
CDR3 DNA: TGTGCCAGTAGAACCTACAGGGAAGGCGGCTACACCTTC

D gene: .
J gene: TRBJ2-7
V gene: TRBV18
clone size: .
CDR3 protein: CASSPFAAYEQYF
CDR3 DNA: TGTGCCAGCTCACCATTCGCCGCCTACGAGCAGTACTTC

D gene: .
J gene: TRBJ1-5
V gene: TRBV15
clone size: few
CDR3 protein: CATSSGRQANNQPQHF
CDR3 DNA: TGTGCCACCAGCAGTGGAAGGCAGGCTAACAATCAGCCCCAGCATTTT

D gene: TRBD2
J gene: TRBJ2-3
V gene: TRBV10-3
clone size: few
CDR3 protein: CAISVGRGGPDTQYF
CDR3 DNA: TGTGCCATCAGTGTTGGACGGGGGGGCCCAGATACGCAGTATTTT

D gene: .
J gene: TRBJ1-2
V gene: TRBV20-1
clone size: .
CDR3 protein: CSARWGGYTF
CDR3 DNA: TGCAGTGCTAGGTGGGGGGGCTACACCTTC

D gene: TRBD1
J gene: TRBJ2-7
V gene: TRBV5-1
clone size: .
CDR3 protein: CASSFTGVYEQYF
CDR3 DNA: TGCGCCAGCAGTTTTACAGGGGTCTACGAGCAGTACTTC

D gene: TRBD1
J gene: TRBJ2-2
V gene: TRBV28
clone size: .
CDR3 protein: CASSRWSWTGDTGELFF
CDR3 DNA: TGTGCCAGCAGTCGATGGAGTTGGACAGGGGACACCGGGGAGCTGTTTTTT

D gene: .
J gene: TRBJ1-6
V gene: TRBV15
clone size: .
CDR3 protein: CATSQSSYNSPLHF
CDR3 DNA: TGTGCCACCAGCCAGAGCTCCTATAATTCACCCCTCCACTTT

D gene: .
J gene: TRBJ2-1
V gene: TRBV20-1
clone size: .
CDR3 protein: CSQQSYRANEQFF
CDR3 DNA: TGCAGCCAACAAAGTTACAGGGCCAATGAGCAGTTCTTC

D gene: .
J gene: TRBJ1-6
V gene: TRBV5-1
clone size: many
CDR3 protein: CASSLQGANSPLHF
CDR3 DNA: TGCGCCAGCAGCTTGCAGGGTGCTAATTCACCCCTCCACTTT

D gene: .
J gene: TRBJ2-3
V gene: TRBV29-1
clone size: .
CDR3 protein: CSVNQITDTQYF
CDR3 DNA: TGCAGCGTTAATCAGATCACAGATACGCAGTATTTT

D gene: TRBD2
J gene: TRBJ2-1
V gene: TRBV20-1
clone size: .
CDR3 protein: CSASEAGDDRVDEQFF
CDR3 DNA: TGCAGTGCTAGCGAAGCGGGAGATGATAGGGTGGATGAGCAGTTCTTC

D gene: .
J gene: TRBJ2-3
V gene: TRBV20-1
clone size: .
CDR3 protein: CSANPTPRETDTQYF
CDR3 DNA: TGCAGTGCCAATCCGACACCCCGGGAGACAGATACGCAGTATTTT

D gene: .
J gene: TRBJ1-2
V gene: TRBV29-1
clone size: many
CDR3 protein: CSVEGMLHGYTF
CDR3 DNA: TGCAGCGTCGAGGGGATGTTACATGGCTACACCTTC

D gene: TRBD1
J gene: TRBJ1-1
V gene: TRBV5-1
clone size: .
CDR3 protein: CASSLRDRGMQGEAFF
CDR3 DNA: TGCGCCAGCAGCTTGCGGGACAGGGGGATGCAAGGAGAGGCTTTCTTT

D gene: .
J gene: TRBJ2-2
V gene: TRBV6-1
clone size: .
CDR3 protein: CASSGGWGTNTGELFF
CDR3 DNA: TGTGCCAGCAGTGGGGGTTGGGGGACGAACACCGGGGAGCTGTTTTTT

D gene: .
J gene: TRBJ2-3
V gene: TRBV27
clone size: few
CDR3 protein: CASSLSGQGVHTQYF
CDR3 DNA: TGTGCCAGCAGTTTATCAGGTCAGGGCGTGCATACGCAGTATTTT

D gene: .
J gene: TRBJ2-2
V gene: TRBV9
clone size: .
CDR3 protein: CDSSVMGTGELFF
CDR3 DNA: TGTGACAGCAGCGTAATGGGGACCGGGGAGCTGTTTTTT

D gene: TRBD1
J gene: TRBJ2-1
V gene: TRBV28
clone size: .
CDR3 protein: CASSFSADRYSYNEQFF
CDR3 DNA: TGTGCCAGCAGTTTTTCGGCGGACAGGTACTCCTACAATGAGCAGTTCTTC

D gene: .
J gene: TRBJ2-5
V gene: TRBV20-1
clone size: once
CDR3 protein: CSARRAPLPTQYF
CDR3 DNA: TGCAGTGCCCGGCGTGCGCCGCTGCCGACCCAGTACTTC

D gene: .
J gene: TRBJ2-3
V gene: TRBV29-1
clone size: many
CDR3 protein: CSVEEGITDTQYF
CDR3 DNA: TGCAGCGTTGAAGAGGGTATTACAGATACGCAGTATTTT

D gene: TRBD1
J gene: TRBJ1-2
V gene: TRBV20-1
clone size: few
CDR3 protein: CSAAPGGGPYGYTF
CDR3 DNA: TGCAGTGCGGCCCCAGGGGGCGGACCCTATGGCTACACCTTC

D gene: .
J gene: TRBJ1-1
V gene: TRBV3-1
clone size: few
CDR3 protein: CASSQVGDLEAFF
CDR3 DNA: TGTGCCAGCAGCCAAGTAGGGGATCTGGAAGCTTTCTTT

D gene: .
J gene: TRBJ1-5
V gene: TRBV20-1
clone size: .
CDR3 protein: CSLRPGYNQPQHF
CDR3 DNA: TGCAGCCTTCGTCCCGGGTACAATCAGCCCCAGCATTTT

D gene: .
J gene: TRBJ1-6
V gene: TRBV5-1
clone size: many
CDR3 protein: CASSGNGNSPLHF
CDR3 DNA: TGCGCCAGCAGCGGTAATGGGAATTCACCCCTCCACTTT

D gene: TRBD2
J gene: TRBJ2-3
V gene: TRBV20-1
clone size: few
CDR3 protein: CSATGLAHTDTQYF
CDR3 DNA: TGCAGTGCTACGGGACTAGCGCACACAGATACGCAGTATTTT

D gene: .
J gene: TRBJ1-3
V gene: TRBV20-1
clone size: many
CDR3 protein: CSAREGSGNTIYF
CDR3 DNA: TGCAGTGCTCGGGAGGGCTCTGGAAACACCATATATTTT

D gene: .
J gene: TRBJ2-3
V gene: TRBV20-1
clone size: .
CDR3 protein: CSARDDGNTDTQYF
CDR3 DNA: TGCAGTGCTAGAGATGACGGAAACACAGATACGCAGTATTTT

D gene: TRBD1
J gene: TRBJ2-1
V gene: TRBV5-1
clone size: .
CDR3 protein: CASSLVPGGQGDNEQFF
CDR3 DNA: TGCGCCAGCAGCTTGGTCCCCGGGGGACAGGGGGACAATGAGCAGTTCTTC

D gene: .
J gene: TRBJ2-7
V gene: TRBV6-6
clone size: few
CDR3 protein: CASARGPSYEQYF
CDR3 DNA: TGTGCCAGCGCCCGGGGCCCCTCCTACGAGCAGTACTTC

D gene: .
J gene: TRBJ2-2
V gene: TRBV4-3
clone size: few
CDR3 protein: CASTPQTGANTGELFF
CDR3 DNA: TGCGCCAGCACGCCCCAGACAGGAGCTAACACCGGGGAGCTGTTTTTT

D gene: .
J gene: TRBJ1-2
V gene: TRBV29-1
clone size: few
CDR3 protein: CSVGQSPSGYTF
CDR3 DNA: TGCAGCGTTGGCCAGTCTCCCTCGGGCTACACCTTC

D gene: TRBD2
J gene: TRBJ2-3
V gene: TRBV12-3/TRBV12-4
clone size: many
CDR3 protein: CASSKREGRDTQYF
CDR3 DNA: TGTGCCAGCAGTAAGCGGGAGGGGAGGGATACGCAGTATTTT

D gene: .
J gene: TRBJ2-6
V gene: TRBV4-3
clone size: many
CDR3 protein: CASSQDFRGAGSGANVLTF
CDR3 DNA: TGCGCCAGCAGCCAAGATTTCCGGGGGGCAGGGTCTGGGGCCAACGTCCTGACTTTC

D gene: .
J gene: TRBJ1-6
V gene: TRBV9
clone size: few
CDR3 protein: CASSASTFYNSPLHF
CDR3 DNA: TGTGCCAGCAGCGCATCTACGTTTTATAATTCACCCCTCCACTTT

D gene: TRBD2
J gene: TRBJ2-2
V gene: TRBV5-1
clone size: .
CDR3 protein: CASRLAGGLNTGELFF
CDR3 DNA: TGCGCCAGCCGGCTAGCGGGGGGATTGAACACCGGGGAGCTGTTTTTT

D gene: .
J gene: TRBJ2-3
V gene: TRBV20-1
clone size: .
CDR3 protein: CSARSGYTDTQYF
CDR3 DNA: TGCAGTGCTAGAAGCGGGTACACAGATACGCAGTATTTT

D gene: .
J gene: TRBJ2-3
V gene: TRBV21-1
clone size: .
CDR3 protein: CASSKDFRDADTQYF
CDR3 DNA: TGTGCCAGCAGCAAAGATTTCAGAGATGCAGATACGCAGTATTTT

D gene: .
J gene: TRBJ2-1
V gene: TRBV29-1
clone size: few
CDR3 protein: CSVTSATVDAWDEQFF
CDR3 DNA: TGCAGCGTTACTTCGGCTACCGTCGACGCTTGGGATGAGCAGTTCTTC

D gene: .
J gene: TRBJ2-1
V gene: TRBV9
clone size: .
CDR3 protein: CASSVAGETAYNEQFF
CDR3 DNA: TGTGCCAGCAGCGTAGCTGGGGAGACAGCCTACAATGAGCAGTTCTTC

D gene: .
J gene: TRBJ1-2
V gene: TRBV6-2/TRBV6-3
clone size: .
CDR3 protein: CASSYFGVAYGYTF
CDR3 DNA: TGTGCCAGCAGTTACTTTGGGGTCGCCTATGGCTACACCTTC

D gene: .
J gene: TRBJ1-3
V gene: TRBV18
clone size: many
CDR3 protein: CASSPNRVDTIYF
CDR3 DNA: TGTGCCAGCTCACCAAACAGAGTGGACACCATATATTTT

D gene: TRBD1
J gene: TRBJ1-2
V gene: TRBV9
clone size: .
CDR3 protein: CASSAGDRDYNYGYTF
CDR3 DNA: TGTGCCAGCAGCGCGGGGGACAGGGACTATAACTATGGCTACACCTTC

D gene: .
J gene: TRBJ1-3
V gene: TRBV4-3
clone size: .
CDR3 protein: CASSQRRSSGNTIYF
CDR3 DNA: TGCGCCAGCAGCCAAAGAAGGAGCTCTGGAAACACCATATATTTT

D gene: TRBD2
J gene: TRBJ2-7
V gene: TRBV5-1
clone size: few
CDR3 protein: CASSLAGGVSSYEQYF
CDR3 DNA: TGCGCCAGCAGCTTGGCCGGGGGGGTAAGCTCCTACGAGCAGTACTTC

D gene: .
J gene: TRBJ2-3
V gene: TRBV7-7
clone size: .
CDR3 protein: CASSPSGLGDTQYF
CDR3 DNA: TGTGCTAGCAGCCCCTCAGGGTTAGGAGATACGCAGTATTTT